A selection of T cell receptor beta chains follows, all from one sample in a study of T cells after yellow fever vaccination. TCRdb re-analysed the 5' RACE reads in MiXCR, keeping a single row per CDR3 protein. The data show about 550,000 distinct CDR3 sequences, about a fifth seen once. The source was PBMCs, collected 15 days after the yellow fever booster vaccination. Receptors originate from a man aged 25 to 45 who received the YFV17D yellow fever vaccine. Both conserved end residues are part of each CDR3. The order of the fields is V gene, J gene, clone size, D gene, CDR3 length, CDR3 DNA, CDR3 protein. A D gene is named only where the DNA matches it firmly. Size is stated for part of the rows, as once, few or many counts, or as a class when the clone is expanded.

TRBV19	TRBJ2-1	few	TRBD1	14	TGTGCCAGTAGTCGAACGGGACAGGGGATGGAGCAGTTCTTC	CASSRTGQGMEQFF
TRBV29-1	TRBJ1-5	few	NA	11	TGCAGCGTTGTTGGTTTACAGCCCCAGCATTTT	CSVVGLQPQHF
TRBV27	TRBJ2-7	NA	NA	13	TGTGCCAGCAGTTTAACAGCGGGCCACGAGCAGTACTTC	CASSLTAGHEQYF
TRBV5-1	TRBJ2-2	NA	TRBD2	16	TGCGCCAGCAGCTTGGTTAGCGGGAGGCCCACCGGGGAGCTGTTTTTT	CASSLVSGRPTGELFF
TRBV6-2/TRBV6-3	TRBJ2-1	NA	NA	13	TGTGCCAGCGAGGGGGAGTCACTGGGTGAGCAGTTCTTC	CASEGESLGEQFF
TRBV30	TRBJ2-3	NA	TRBD2	16	TGTGCCTGGAGTGCACCGAGGGCGGGAGTTTCAGATACGCAGTATTTT	CAWSAPRAGVSDTQYF
TRBV7-9	TRBJ2-1	NA	NA	13	TGTGCCACAAGCTCAAGCTCCTACAATGAGCAGTTCTTC	CATSSSSYNEQFF
TRBV12-3/TRBV12-4	TRBJ2-5	NA	TRBD1	15	TGTGCCAGCAGCCGACACGGACAGGGTCAAGAGACCCAGTACTTC	CASSRHGQGQETQYF
TRBV9	TRBJ2-7	many	TRBD2	13	TGTGCCAGCAGCGTGGGACTAGCGGGAGAGCAGTACTTC	CASSVGLAGEQYF
TRBV12-3/TRBV12-4	TRBJ2-3	few	TRBD2	17	TGTGCCAGCAGTTTGCCCCCCGTGCGGGAGGGGGCAGATACGCAGTATTTT	CASSLPPVREGADTQYF
TRBV5-1	TRBJ2-1	few	TRBD2	15	TGCGCCAGCAGCACGGTAGCGGGAGGGAACAATGAGCAGTTCTTC	CASSTVAGGNNEQFF
TRBV11-2	TRBJ2-7	NA	TRBD2	18	TGTGCCAGCAGCACCGGGACTAGCGGGAGAAGAGTGGGCTACGAGCAGTACTTC	CASSTGTSGRRVGYEQYF
TRBV20-1	TRBJ1-6	NA	NA	13	TGCAGTGCTGATGACAGAACCGATTCACCCCTCCACTTT	CSADDRTDSPLHF
TRBV21-1	TRBJ2-7	few	NA	16	TGTGCCAGCAGCCCGCAGATACCGGGGCCCTCCTACGAGCAGTACTTC	CASSPQIPGPSYEQYF
TRBV7-9	TRBJ2-3	NA	TRBD2	17	TGTGCCAGCAGCCCCGAGACTAGCCGGAGCGGCACAGATACGCAGTATTTT	CASSPETSRSGTDTQYF
TRBV20-1	TRBJ2-1	NA	TRBD2	14	TGCAGTGCCCGGGTGGGGACGGGGGGTGATGAGCAGTTCTTC	CSARVGTGGDEQFF
TRBV10-3	TRBJ1-6	few	TRBD1	14	TGTGCCATCAGAGAGACAGGGGATAATTCACCCCTCCACTTT	CAIRETGDNSPLHF
TRBV7-9	TRBJ2-7	many	TRBD2	15	TGTGCCAGCAGCCTAGCGGGAGGGCCCTCCTACGAGCAGTACTTC	CASSLAGGPSYEQYF
TRBV15	TRBJ2-5	NA	NA	14	TGTGCCACCAGCAGAGAGGGACGCCAAGAGACCCAGTACTTC	CATSREGRQETQYF
TRBV2	TRBJ2-7	many	NA	12	TGTGCCAGCAGGCAGGAGTCCTACGAGCAGTACTTC	CASRQESYEQYF
TRBV20-1	TRBJ2-7	NA	NA	12	TGCAGTGCCGGCAGGACCTCCTACGAGCAGTACTTC	CSAGRTSYEQYF
TRBV6-2/TRBV6-3	TRBJ1-5	NA	NA	15	TGTGCCAGCAGTTCGACGGGACAACGCAATCAGCCCCAGCATTTT	CASSSTGQRNQPQHF
TRBV6-1	TRBJ2-3	NA	NA	12	TGTGCCAGCAGTGAACCTACAGATACGCAGTATTTT	CASSEPTDTQYF
TRBV12-3/TRBV12-4	TRBJ2-6	NA	NA	14	TGTGCCAGCAGCGGGTACTCTGGGGCCAACGTCCTGACTTTC	CASSGYSGANVLTF
TRBV5-1	TRBJ2-3	NA	TRBD1	15	TGCGCCAGCAGCTCGACAGGGGCTATCACAGATACGCAGTATTTT	CASSSTGAITDTQYF
TRBV19	TRBJ2-1	few	TRBD2	16	TGTGCCAGTAGTATATTAGGACTAGCGACTTACAATGAGCAGTTCTTC	CASSILGLATYNEQFF
TRBV28	TRBJ2-1	NA	NA	13	TGTGCCGGACAGTCTTCATCCTACAATGAGCAGTTCTTC	CAGQSSSYNEQFF
TRBV5-4	TRBJ2-5	few	NA	15	TGTGCCAGCAGCGGAAGCAGGGGGGTCCAAGAGACCCAGTACTTC	CASSGSRGVQETQYF
TRBV5-1	TRBJ2-5	NA	TRBD2	16	TGCGCCAGCAGCTCTGGCGAGCTAGCGGGACGGGAGACCCAGTACTTC	CASSSGELAGRETQYF
TRBV20-1	TRBJ1-1	few	NA	12	TGCAGTGCAAAGAAGTGGAGTTTGGAAGCTTTCTTT	CSAKKWSLEAFF
TRBV19	TRBJ2-5	few	NA	15	TGTGCCAGTGGAGGGACACCCGGCGGGGGAGAGACCCAGTACTTC	CASGGTPGGGETQYF
TRBV7-8	TRBJ2-7	NA	TRBD1	13	TGTGCCAGCAGCCGGACAGGGTCCTACGAGCATTACTTC	CASSRTGSYEHYF
TRBV5-1	TRBJ2-3	many	NA	14	TGCGCCAGCAGCTTGGGCGATTCCACAGATACGCAGTATTTT	CASSLGDSTDTQYF
TRBV5-1	TRBJ2-5	NA	NA	13	TGCGCCAGCAGCGGAAGGAGTGCCGAGACCCAGTACTTC	CASSGRSAETQYF
TRBV28	TRBJ2-3	once	NA	13	TGTGCCAGCACCGACATGTTGACAGATACGCAGTATTTT	CASTDMLTDTQYF
TRBV29-1	TRBJ1-5	many	NA	13	TGCAGCGTTGAAGTAGGCCTTAATCAGCCCCAGCATTTT	CSVEVGLNQPQHF
TRBV7-9	TRBJ2-3	few	NA	12	TGTGCCAGCAGAAGGCGCACAGATACGCAGTATTTT	CASRRRTDTQYF
TRBV12-3/TRBV12-4	TRBJ2-3	NA	NA	14	TGTGCCAGCAGGCCACCGGGAAGGACAGATACGCAGTATTTT	CASRPPGRTDTQYF
TRBV7-9	TRBJ1-2	few	NA	11	TGTGCCAGCAGCTTAAGTGGGGTCCACACCTTC	CASSLSGVHTF
TRBV10-3	TRBJ1-1	NA	NA	14	TGTGCCATCAGTGAGGTCAGTATGAACACTGAAGCTTTCTTT	CAISEVSMNTEAFF
TRBV5-1	TRBJ2-3	few	NA	17	TGCGCCAGCACCTTAAGAAGTGGGAGAACAGGCACAGATACGCAGTATTTT	CASTLRSGRTGTDTQYF
TRBV6-1	TRBJ2-6	few	NA	15	TGTGCCAGCAGTCGGGAGAGCTCTGGGGCCAACGTCCTGACTTTC	CASSRESSGANVLTF
TRBV27	TRBJ1-1	few	NA	14	TGTGCCAGCAGTTTAGATCGAGGAATCACTGAAGCTTTCTTT	CASSLDRGITEAFF
TRBV18	TRBJ2-7	NA	NA	13	TGTGCCAGCGCACCCCCGGGGCCCTACGAGCAGTACTTC	CASAPPGPYEQYF
TRBV30	TRBJ2-2	few	NA	13	TGTGCCTGGAGTAAACCCAACACCGGGGAGCTGTTTTTT	CAWSKPNTGELFF
TRBV7-2	TRBJ2-2	NA	NA	15	TGTGCCAGCAGCTTAGGCATAAGACTAACCGGGGAGCGGTTTTTT	CASSLGIRLTGERFF
TRBV29-1	TRBJ2-3	NA	TRBD2	19	TGCAGCGTTGAATGGTGGCCGGGACTAGCGGGTCCCTCTCTCGATACGCAGTATTTT	CSVEWWPGLAGPSLDTQYF
TRBV6-5	TRBJ2-1	NA	TRBD2	13	TGTGCCAGCAGTTACGGGGCTAGCGGGACGCAGTTCTTC	CASSYGASGTQFF
TRBV12-3/TRBV12-4	TRBJ2-3	NA	NA	15	TGTGCCAGCAGTTGGGGTGGGATAGTCCAAGATACGCAGTATTTT	CASSWGGIVQDTQYF
TRBV5-1	TRBJ2-3	few	TRBD1	15	TGCGCCAGCAGCTTGGGGACAGGGGGCTCGGATACGCAGTATTTT	CASSLGTGGSDTQYF
TRBV29-1	TRBJ2-5	NA	NA	14	TGCAGCGCTCTCCCCTCAGGGAAGGGAGAGACCCAGTACTTC	CSALPSGKGETQYF
TRBV29-1	TRBJ2-3	NA	TRBD2	13	TGCAGCGTTCGAGCGGGAGGCACAGATACGCAGTATTTT	CSVRAGGTDTQYF
TRBV18	TRBJ1-4	NA	NA	14	TGTGCCAGCTCACCACCGGACAGTAATGAAAAACTGTTTTTT	CASSPPDSNEKLFF
TRBV20-1	TRBJ1-2	few	TRBD1	12	TGCAGTGCGGACGGGACAGGGGATGGCTACACCTTC	CSADGTGDGYTF
TRBV6-1	TRBJ2-7	NA	TRBD2	16	TGTGCCAGCAGTCCCGCCCAACTGGCGGGAGTTGGGGAGCAGTACTTC	CASSPAQLAGVGEQYF
TRBV10-3	TRBJ2-2	few	TRBD1	14	TGTGCCATCAGGGGACAGGTCAACACCGGGGAGCTGTTTTTT	CAIRGQVNTGELFF